The rows below give T cell receptor beta chains drawn from one sample of a study of T cells in Graves' hyperthyroidism and ophthalmopathy. TCRdb processed the multiplex PCR reads anew with MiXCR; each CDR3 protein has one entry. The sample includes hundreds of thousands of distinct CDR3 sequences, 16% of them seen just once. Sequenced: blood. The origin of the receptors is a woman aged 18-35 years with Graves' hyperthyroidism. CDR3s include the opening cysteine and the closing phenylalanine or tryptophan. The D gene is left open where the match is weak. Some rows mark clone size as missing; the rest say once, few, many or name a class of expanded clone.

clone_size,v_call,d_call,j_call,cdr3_aa,cdr3_nt
many,TRBV24-1,.,TRBJ2-7,CATSDSGSIYEQYF,TGTGCCACCAGTGATTCCGGGAGTATCTACGAGCAGTACTTC
many,TRBV7-2,TRBD2,TRBJ2-5,CASSLDSGGPVGTQYF,TGTGCCAGCAGCTTAGATAGCGGGGGGCCAGTAGGGACCCAGTACTTC
many,TRBV20-1,TRBD2,TRBJ2-1,CSAKETSGSPTYNEQFF,TGCAGTGCTAAAGAGACTAGCGGGTCGCCCACCTACAATGAGCAGTTCTTC
medium-sized,TRBV30,TRBD2,TRBJ2-3,CAGTSGIGDNTQYF,TGTGCCGGAACTAGCGGGATCGGTGATAATACGCAGTATTTT
.,TRBV20-1,.,TRBJ2-5,CSAPTGLLETQYF,TGCAGTGCTCCGACAGGTCTACTGGAGACCCAGTACTTC
many,TRBV12-5,TRBD1,TRBJ1-2,CASGLVRGPGQVNGYTF,TGTGCTAGTGGTTTGGTACGCGGTCCGGGACAGGTTAATGGCTACACCTTC
.,TRBV29-1,TRBD1,TRBJ2-4,CSARGQVKNIQYF,TGCAGCGCCAGGGGACAGGTCAAAAACATTCAGTACTTC
many,TRBV2,.,TRBJ2-7,CASSENAAYEQYF,TGTGCCAGCAGTGAAAACGCCGCTTACGAGCAGTACTTC
few,TRBV6-2/TRBV6-3,.,TRBJ2-3,CASSTLTTDTQYF,TGTGCCAGCAGTACCCTAACCACAGATACGCAGTATTTT
few,TRBV6-4,TRBD1,TRBJ2-1,CASSGGQGDNEQFF,TGTGCCAGCAGTGGAGGACAGGGAGACAATGAGCAGTTCTTC
.,TRBV6-2/TRBV6-3,TRBD2,TRBJ2-7,CASSSAGLAGRGREHEQYF,TGTGCCAGCAGTTCCGCCGGACTAGCGGGACGGGGTAGGGAGCACGAGCAGTACTTC
many,TRBV27,.,TRBJ2-7,CAGRTAGPPYEQYF,TGTGCCGGACGGACGGCAGGACCCCCCTACGAGCAGTACTTC
.,TRBV7-8,TRBD1,TRBJ2-7,CASSSGTGAFTYEQYF,TGTGCCAGCAGCTCCGGGACAGGGGCCTTTACCTACGAGCAGTACTTC
many,TRBV6-4,TRBD2,TRBJ2-2,CASRKAGGDTGELFF,TGTGCCAGCAGGAAAGCGGGGGGCGACACCGGGGAGCTGTTTTTT
many,TRBV7-8,.,TRBJ1-2,CASSPDGRGDGYTF,TGTGCCAGCAGCCCAGATGGCAGGGGCGATGGCTACACCTTC
few,TRBV20-1,TRBD2,TRBJ2-1,CSAREVSGSSYNEQFF,TGCAGTGCTAGAGAGGTTAGCGGGAGCTCCTACAATGAGCAGTTCTTC
few,TRBV14,.,TRBJ2-2,CASSQGILGVDGELFF,TGTGCCAGCAGCCAAGGAATCTTGGGAGTGGACGGGGAGCTGTTTTTT
few,TRBV12-3/TRBV12-4,TRBD1,TRBJ2-6,CASSLIRDRSKVLRSGANVLTF,TGTGCCAGCAGTTTAATCCGGGACAGATCCAAGGTGTTGCGCTCTGGGGCCAACGTCCTGACTTTC
few,TRBV14,.,TRBJ2-7,CASSQAGYYEQYF,TGTGCCAGCAGCCAAGCGGGGTACTACGAGCAGTACTTC
.,TRBV7-9,TRBD2,TRBJ2-5,CASSLGREGREETQYF,TGTGCCAGCAGCTTAGGGCGCGAGGGGAGGGAAGAGACCCAGTACTTC
many,TRBV5-1,.,TRBJ2-1,CASSLGSWNEQFF,TGCGCCAGCAGCTTGGGTAGTTGGAATGAGCAGTTCTTC
.,TRBV7-9,.,TRBJ1-4,CASSLVGLTELFF,TGTGCCAGCAGCTTAGTCGGCCTAACAGAACTGTTTTTT
many,TRBV20-1,TRBD1,TRBJ1-6,CSARATGTNSPLHF,TGCAGTGCTAGGGCGACAGGGACGAATTCACCCCTCCACTTT